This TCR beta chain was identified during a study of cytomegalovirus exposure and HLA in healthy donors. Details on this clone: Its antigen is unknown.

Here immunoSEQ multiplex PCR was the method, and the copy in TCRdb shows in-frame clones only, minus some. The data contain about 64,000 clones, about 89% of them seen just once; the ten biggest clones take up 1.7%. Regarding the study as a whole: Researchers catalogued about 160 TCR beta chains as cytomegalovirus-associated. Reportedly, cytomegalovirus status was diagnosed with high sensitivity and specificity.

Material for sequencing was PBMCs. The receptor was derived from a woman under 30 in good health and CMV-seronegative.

The CDR3 coding sequence is TGTGCCAGCAGCGTAGATCAGGGGGGAAGCTACACCTTC. It translates to CASSVDQGGSYTF. The rearrangement uses TRBV9 and TRBJ1-2; TRBD1 agrees at 7 bases. J gave up 9 bases and V 0 bases, and 5 bases lay outside the gene matches. The CDR3 consists of 13 residues. Germline V gene sequence: CDR1 SGDLS, CDR2 YYNGEE.